A single T cell receptor beta chain is shown here with its context. Antigen: not known. The source of the sample is a study of T cell repertoires in cytomegalovirus infection. TCRdb reprocessed the reads with MiXCR, giving one entry per CDR3 protein. The sample consists of some 320,000 distinct CDR3 sequences, roughly 9.5% of them appearing once. Study-level findings and limits: Summed frequency of public TCR beta families distinguished CMV carriers with the relevant HLA.

Trimming removed 5 bases from V and 0 bases from J, with 12 bases in between. The CDR3 sequence is 15 residues long. Looked up from germline, CDR1 is LNHNV and CDR2 is YYDKDF (reference sequence). The sample comprised PBMCs. The rearrangement links TRBV15 to TRBJ2-3, with D perhaps TRBD2 (6 bases). This TCR was sampled from a human donor in good health (CMV status not recorded). Some clones in this sample may be carry-over from other donors' samples. CDR3 amino acids: CATSPLEGSTDTQYF. The CDR3 DNA is TGTGCCACCAGCCCCCTGGAGGGTAGCACAGATACGCAGTATTTT.